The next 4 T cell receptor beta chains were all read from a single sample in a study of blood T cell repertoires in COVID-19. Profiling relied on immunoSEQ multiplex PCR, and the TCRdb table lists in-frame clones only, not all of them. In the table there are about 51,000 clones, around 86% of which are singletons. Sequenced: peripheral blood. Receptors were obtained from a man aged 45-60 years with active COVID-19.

The CDR3 DNA is TGTGCCAGCAGCTTAGAAAGCGATTCACCCCTCCACTTT. It specifies CASSLESDSPLHF. This sequence joins TRBV7-9 and TRBJ1-6; D unclear. The CDR3 contains 13 residues. CDR1 is SEHNR and CDR2 is FQNEAQ in the germline V gene (reference sequence). V was clipped by 1 base and J by 8 bases, with 6 bases between them.

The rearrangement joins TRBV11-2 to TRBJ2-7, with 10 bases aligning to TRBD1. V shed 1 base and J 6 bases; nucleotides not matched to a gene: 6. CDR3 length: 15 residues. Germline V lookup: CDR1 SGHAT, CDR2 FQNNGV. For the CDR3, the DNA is TGTGCCAGCAGCTTAGTAGGGACAGGGGTTCGCGAGCAGTACTTC. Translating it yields CASSLVGTGVREQYF.

CDR3 in DNA: TGTGCCAGTGGGGCCGGACAGGGTAATGAAAAACTGTTTTTT. Its protein is CASGAGQGNEKLFF. The V gene is TRBV19, the J gene TRBJ1-4; 8 nucleotides agree with TRBD1. This CDR3 region has 14 residues. V was clipped by 8 bases and J by 4 bases; unmatched bases: 6. CDR1 is LNHDA and CDR2 is SQIVND in the germline V gene (reference sequence).

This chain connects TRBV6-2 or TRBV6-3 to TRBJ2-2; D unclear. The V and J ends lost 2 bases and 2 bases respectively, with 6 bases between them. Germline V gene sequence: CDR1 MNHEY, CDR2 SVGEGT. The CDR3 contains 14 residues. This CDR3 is CASSYKLNTGELFF. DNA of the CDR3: TGTGCCAGCAGTTACAAACTAAACACCGGGGAGCTGTTTTTT.